This TCR beta chain was sequenced in a study of beta chain features in type 1 diabetes. Study context: The patient and healthy donor groups were comparable for age, gender and cell yields.

Findings and limits, study-wide: Patients' naive, central memory and Treg TCRB repertoires seemed closer to one another than those of healthy donors. Shorter TCRB CDR3s, moderately but significantly so, marked every one of the four CD4+ subsets in Type 1 diabetes patients.

The ends lost 4 bases at V and 5 bases at J; junction bases unmatched: 4. This CDR3 has 14 amino acids. CDR1 is MDHEN, CDR2 SYDVKM, per germline. Points on this clone: Its matching antigen is unknown.

The study reverse transcribed the entire isolated RNA, so it sequenced expressed TCRB transcripts. Repertoires were generated with immunoSEQ multiplex PCR, while TCRdb's copy carries only in-frame clones and drops some. The profile shows a few hundred thousand clones, roughly 13% of them singletons. This clonotype was obtained from a man aged 30-40 years with type 1 diabetes. Sequencing was performed on naive CD4+ T cells from blood. V gene TRBV28 combines with J gene TRBJ2-7, with 11 bases aligning to TRBD2. CDR3 DNA: TGTGCCAGCAGTTCCGGGACTAGCGGACACGAGCAGTACTTC. It is translated as CASSSGTSGHEQYF.